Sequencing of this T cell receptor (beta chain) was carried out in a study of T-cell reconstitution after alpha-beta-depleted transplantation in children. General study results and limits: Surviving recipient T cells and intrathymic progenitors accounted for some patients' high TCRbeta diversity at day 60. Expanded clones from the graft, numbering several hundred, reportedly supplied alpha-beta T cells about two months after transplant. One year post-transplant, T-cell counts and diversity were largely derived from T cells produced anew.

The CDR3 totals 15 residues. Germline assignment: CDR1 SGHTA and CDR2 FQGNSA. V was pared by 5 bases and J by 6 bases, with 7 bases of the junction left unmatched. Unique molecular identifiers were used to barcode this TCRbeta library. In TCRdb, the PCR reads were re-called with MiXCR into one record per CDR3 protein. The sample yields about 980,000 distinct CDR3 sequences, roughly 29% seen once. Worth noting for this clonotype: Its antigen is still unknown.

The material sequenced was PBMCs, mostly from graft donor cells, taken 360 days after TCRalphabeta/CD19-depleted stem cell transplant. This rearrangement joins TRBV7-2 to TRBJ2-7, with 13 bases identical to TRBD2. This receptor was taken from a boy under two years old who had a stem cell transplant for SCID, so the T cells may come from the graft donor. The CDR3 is CASSPGLAGVGEQYF. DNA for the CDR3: TGTGCCAGCAGCCCCGGACTAGCGGGGGTTGGCGAGCAGTACTTC.